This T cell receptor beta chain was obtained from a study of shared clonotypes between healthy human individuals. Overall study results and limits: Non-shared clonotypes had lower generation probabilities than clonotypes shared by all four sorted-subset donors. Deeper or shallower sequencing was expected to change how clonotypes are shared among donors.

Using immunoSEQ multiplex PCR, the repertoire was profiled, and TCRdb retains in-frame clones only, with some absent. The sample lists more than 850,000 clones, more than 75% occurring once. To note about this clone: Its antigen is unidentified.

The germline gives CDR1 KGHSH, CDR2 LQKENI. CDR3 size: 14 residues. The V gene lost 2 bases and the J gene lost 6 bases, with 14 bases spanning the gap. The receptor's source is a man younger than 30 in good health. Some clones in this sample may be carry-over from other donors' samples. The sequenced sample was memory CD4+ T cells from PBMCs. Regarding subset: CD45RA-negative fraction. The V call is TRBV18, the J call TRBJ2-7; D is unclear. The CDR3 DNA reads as TGTGCCAGCTCACCAGGCAGCCCACGGGTCGAGCAGTACTTC. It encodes CASSPGSPRVEQYF. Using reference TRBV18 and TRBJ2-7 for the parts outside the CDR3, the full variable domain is NAGVMQNPRHLVRRRGQEARLRCSPMKGHSHVYWYRQLPEEGLKFMVYLQKENIIDESGMPKERFSAEFPKEGPSILRIQQVVRGDSAAYFCASSPGSPRVEQYFGPGTRLTVT.